This T cell receptor beta chain was retrieved from a study of graft-versus-host responses after intestinal transplantation. The protocol was immunoSEQ multiplex PCR, while the TCRdb copy is restricted to in-frame clones and leaves out a portion. The repertoire consists of under 95,000 clones, with around 83% occurring once and the leading ten covering around 0.86%. V lost 2 bases, J lost 0 bases, and 9 bases lay in between. The germline V gene has CDR1 SGDLS and CDR2 YYNGEE. CDR3 length: 15 residues. To note about this clone: Its antigen is not identified.

This receptor was identified in a human donor who received an intestinal transplant. The genes are TRBV9 and TRBJ1-3; D perhaps matches TRBD1 (6 bases). The sequences come from unstimulated CD4+ T cells sorted from spleen or lymph node cells, collected before intestinal transplant. CDR3 loop: CASSVLGASGNTIYF. The CDR3 DNA is TGTGCCAGCAGCGTTTTGGGGGCCTCTGGAAACACCATATATTTT.